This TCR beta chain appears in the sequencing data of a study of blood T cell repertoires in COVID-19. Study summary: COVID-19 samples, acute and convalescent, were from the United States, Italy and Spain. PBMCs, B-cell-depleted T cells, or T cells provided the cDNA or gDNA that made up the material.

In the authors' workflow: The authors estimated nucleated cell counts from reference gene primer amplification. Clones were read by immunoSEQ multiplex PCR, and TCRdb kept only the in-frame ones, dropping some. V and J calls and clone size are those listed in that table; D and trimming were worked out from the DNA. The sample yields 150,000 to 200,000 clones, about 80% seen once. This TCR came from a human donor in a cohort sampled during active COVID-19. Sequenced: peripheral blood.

The CDR3 spells CASSLEGDFIISGANVLTF. For the CDR3, the DNA is TGTGCCAGCAGCTTAGAGGGGGACTTTATTATCTCTGGGGCCAACGTCCTGACTTTC. The chain is built from TRBV11-2 and TRBJ2-6; D perhaps matches TRBD2 (6 bases). There are 19 residues in the CDR3. CDR1 is SGHAT and CDR2 is FQNNGV in the germline V gene. The V gene lost 0 bases and the J gene lost 0 bases, with 15 bases spanning the gap.